The rows below give T cell receptor beta chains drawn from one sample of a study of cytomegalovirus exposure and HLA in healthy donors. TCRdb's copy holds only in-frame clones and misses some; the assay was immunoSEQ multiplex PCR. This table lists under 200,000 clones. The sample consisted of PBMCs. All receptors come from a woman under 30 in good health and CMV-seropositive. The conserved cysteine and the conserved F or W are not part of the CDR3 here.

V | CDR3
TRBV2 | ASSRDRGSYNEQF
TRBV11-3 | ASSPGQGAGIQY
TRBV7-6 | ASSLGPGPSETQY
TRBV11-2 | ASSLERGSNQPQH
TRBV21-1 | ASSKCVLESGTPTNYGYT
TRBV14 | ASSQQGSEKLF
TRBV6-5 | ASSYSTGGGYT
TRBV7-5 | VRSSDRNYGYT
TRBV4-1 | ASSQPNNFNEQF
TRBV6-4 | ASSRGGNTEAF
TRBV18 | ASSPTGGGLETQY
TRBV2 | ASSYGPPGVSDTQY
TRBV6-6 | ASTPPWVGGTEAF
TRBV7-8 | ASSLVPMWGERANVLT
TRBV19 | ASTLGRGQGNQPQH
TRBV5-4 | ASSLVGRTTTEAF
TRBV6-6 | ASSTYEPGQNSPLH
TRBV5-1 | ASSSVLAGVADTQY
TRBV4-1 | ASSPGREMNTEAF
TRBV27 | ASSLSGTGLYEQY
TRBV9 | ASSAGGSYNEQF
TRBV18 | ASSPQIPSGQGEGEQY
TRBV7-3 | ARGTAQETQY
TRBV6-5 | ASRLAGAYNEQF
TRBV5-6 | ASSLGGQGRWQY
TRBV4-1 | ASSQVTGGGYT
TRBV18 | ASSPTDNTEAF
TRBV18 | ASSGGLDTEAF